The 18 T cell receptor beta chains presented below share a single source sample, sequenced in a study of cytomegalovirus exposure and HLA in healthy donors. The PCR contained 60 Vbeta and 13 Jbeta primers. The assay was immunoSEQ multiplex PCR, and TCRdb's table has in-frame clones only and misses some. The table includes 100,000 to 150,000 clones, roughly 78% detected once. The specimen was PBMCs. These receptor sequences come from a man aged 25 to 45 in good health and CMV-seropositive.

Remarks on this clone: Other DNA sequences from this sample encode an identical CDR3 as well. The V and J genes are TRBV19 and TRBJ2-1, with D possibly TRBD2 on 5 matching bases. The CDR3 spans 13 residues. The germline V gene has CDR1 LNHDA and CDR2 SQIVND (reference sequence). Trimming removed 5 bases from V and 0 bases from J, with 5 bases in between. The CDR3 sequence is CASSGSSYNEQFF. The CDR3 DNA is TGTGCCAGTAGTGGGAGCTCCTACAATGAGCAGTTCTTC.

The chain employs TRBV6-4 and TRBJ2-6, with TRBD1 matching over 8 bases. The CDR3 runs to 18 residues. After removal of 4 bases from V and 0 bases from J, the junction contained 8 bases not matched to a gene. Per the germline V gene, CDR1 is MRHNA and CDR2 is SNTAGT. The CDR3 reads CASSVNDRGGSGANVLTF. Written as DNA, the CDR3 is TGTGCCAGCAGTGTAAACGACAGGGGAGGCTCTGGGGCCAACGTCCTGACTTTC.

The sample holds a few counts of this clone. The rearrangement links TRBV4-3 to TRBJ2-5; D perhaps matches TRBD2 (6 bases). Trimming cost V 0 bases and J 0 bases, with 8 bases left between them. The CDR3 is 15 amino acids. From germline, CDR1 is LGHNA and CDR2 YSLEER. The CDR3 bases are TGCGCCAGCAGCCAAGATCGGACTAACCAAGAGACCCAGTACTTC. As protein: CASSQDRTNQETQYF.

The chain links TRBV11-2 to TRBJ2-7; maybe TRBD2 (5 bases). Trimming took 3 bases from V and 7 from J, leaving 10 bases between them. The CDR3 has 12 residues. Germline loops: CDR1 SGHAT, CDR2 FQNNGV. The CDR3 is CASSLTSGEQYF. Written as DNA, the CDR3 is TGTGCCAGCAGCTTGACCTCGGGGGAGCAGTACTTC.

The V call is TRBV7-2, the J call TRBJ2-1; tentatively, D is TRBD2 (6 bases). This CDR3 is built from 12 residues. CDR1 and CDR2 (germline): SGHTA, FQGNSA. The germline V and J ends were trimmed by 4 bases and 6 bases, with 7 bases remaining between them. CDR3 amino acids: CASSSTSNEQFF. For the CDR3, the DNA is TGTGCCAGCAGCTCGACTAGCAATGAGCAGTTCTTC.

Here the CDR3 DNA reads TGTGCCAGCAGCACAGGGAATTCCCATGGCTACACCTTC. Translating it yields CASSTGNSHGYTF. The rearrangement uses TRBV5-6 and TRBJ1-2; D perhaps matches TRBD1 (6 bases). The CDR3 sequence is 13 residues long. Germline values: CDR1 SGHDT, CDR2 YYEEEE. V gave up 4 bases and J gave up 6 bases, with 13 bases separating them.

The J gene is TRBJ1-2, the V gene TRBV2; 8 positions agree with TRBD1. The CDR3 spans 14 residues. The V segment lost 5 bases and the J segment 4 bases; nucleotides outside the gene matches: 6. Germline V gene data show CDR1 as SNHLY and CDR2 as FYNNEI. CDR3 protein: CASSPGTGLYGYTF. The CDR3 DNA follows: TGTGCCAGCAGTCCGGGGACAGGCCTCTATGGCTACACCTTC.

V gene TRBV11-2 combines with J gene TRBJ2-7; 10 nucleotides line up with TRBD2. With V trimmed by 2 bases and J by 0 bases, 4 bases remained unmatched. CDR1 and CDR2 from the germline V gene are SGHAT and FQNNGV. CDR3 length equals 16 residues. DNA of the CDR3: TGTGCCAGCAGCTTAAGGAGCGGGAGGGTCTCCTACGAGCAGTACTTC. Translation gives CASSLRSGRVSYEQYF.

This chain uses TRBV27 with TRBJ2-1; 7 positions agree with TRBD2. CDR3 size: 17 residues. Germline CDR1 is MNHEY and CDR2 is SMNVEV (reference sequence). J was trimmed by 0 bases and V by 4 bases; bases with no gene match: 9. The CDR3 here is CASSYDLAEYSYNEQFF. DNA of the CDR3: TGTGCCAGCAGTTACGATCTAGCGGAGTACTCCTACAATGAGCAGTTCTTC.

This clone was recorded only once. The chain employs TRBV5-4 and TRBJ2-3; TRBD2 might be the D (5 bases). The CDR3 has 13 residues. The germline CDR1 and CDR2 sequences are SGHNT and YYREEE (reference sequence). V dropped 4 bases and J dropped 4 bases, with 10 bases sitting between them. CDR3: CASSLGEPDTQYF. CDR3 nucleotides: TGTGCCAGCAGCCTGGGAGAACCAGATACGCAGTATTTT.

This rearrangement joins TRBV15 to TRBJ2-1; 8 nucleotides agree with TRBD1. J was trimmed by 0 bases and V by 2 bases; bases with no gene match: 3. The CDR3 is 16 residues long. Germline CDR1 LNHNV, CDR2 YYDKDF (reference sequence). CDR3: CATSRPGQGSYNEQFF. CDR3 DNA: TGTGCCACCAGCAGACCAGGACAGGGCTCCTACAATGAGCAGTTCTTC.

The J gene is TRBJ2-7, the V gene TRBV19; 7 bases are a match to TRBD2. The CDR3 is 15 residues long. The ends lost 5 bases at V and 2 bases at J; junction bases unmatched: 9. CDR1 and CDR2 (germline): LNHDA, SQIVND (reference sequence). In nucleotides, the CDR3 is TGTGCCAGTAGTTCGGGAGCGGGAAGGACCTACGAGCAGTACTTC. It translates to CASSSGAGRTYEQYF.

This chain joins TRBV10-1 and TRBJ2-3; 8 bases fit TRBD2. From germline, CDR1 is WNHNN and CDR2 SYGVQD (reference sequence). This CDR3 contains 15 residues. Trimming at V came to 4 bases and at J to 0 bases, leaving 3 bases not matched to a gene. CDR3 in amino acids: CASSVAGSSTDTQYF. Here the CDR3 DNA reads TGCGCCAGCAGTGTAGCGGGATCTAGCACAGATACGCAGTATTTT.

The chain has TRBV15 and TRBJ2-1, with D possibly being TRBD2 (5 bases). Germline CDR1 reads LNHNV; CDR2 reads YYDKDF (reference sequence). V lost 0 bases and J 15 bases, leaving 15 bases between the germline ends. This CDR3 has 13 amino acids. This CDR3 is CATSREPDSGVFF. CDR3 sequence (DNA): TGTGCCACCAGCAGAGAGCCGGATTCCGGGGTGTTCTTC.

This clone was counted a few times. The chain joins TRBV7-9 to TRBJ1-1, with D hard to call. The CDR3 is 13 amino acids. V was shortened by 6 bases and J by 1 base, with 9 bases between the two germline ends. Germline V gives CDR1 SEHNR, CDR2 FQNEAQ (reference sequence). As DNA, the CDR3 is TGTGCCAGCAGGCTAATAGAGAACACTGAAGCTTTCTTT. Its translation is CASRLIENTEAFF.

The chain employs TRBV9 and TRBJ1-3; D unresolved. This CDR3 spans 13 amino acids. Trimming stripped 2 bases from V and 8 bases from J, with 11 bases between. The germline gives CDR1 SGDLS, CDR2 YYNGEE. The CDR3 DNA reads TGTGCCAGCAGCGTTTACGGAGACGACACCATATATTTT. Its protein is CASSVYGDDTIYF.

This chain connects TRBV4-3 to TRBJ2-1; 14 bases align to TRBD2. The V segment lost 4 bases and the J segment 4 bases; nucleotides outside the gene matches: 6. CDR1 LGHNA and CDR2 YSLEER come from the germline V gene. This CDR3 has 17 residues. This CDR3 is CASSRRLAGGPYNEQFF. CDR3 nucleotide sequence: TGCGCCAGCAGCCGCCGACTAGCGGGAGGGCCGTACAATGAGCAGTTCTTC.

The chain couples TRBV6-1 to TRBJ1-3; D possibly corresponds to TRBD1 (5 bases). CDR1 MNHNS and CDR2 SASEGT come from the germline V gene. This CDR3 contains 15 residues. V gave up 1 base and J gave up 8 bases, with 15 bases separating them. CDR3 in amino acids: CASSEGRRGADTIYF. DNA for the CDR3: TGTGCCAGCAGTGAAGGTCGAAGGGGCGCGGACACCATATATTTT.